This passage covers 11 T cell receptor beta chains from one sample sequenced in a study of T cell responses to AZD1222 COVID-19 vaccine. The method was immunoSEQ multiplex PCR; TCRdb's version includes in-frame clones alone and lacks a portion of them. The repertoire holds more than 150,000 clones, with 85% to 95% as singletons. The specimen was peripheral blood, collected 28 days after the second AZD1222 dose. These receptors were obtained from an adult who received the AZD1222 COVID-19 vaccine.

V usage is TRBV2 and J usage is TRBJ2-1; TRBD1 might be the D (5 bases). CDR1 is SNHLY and CDR2 is FYNNEI in the germline V gene. This CDR3 is built from 14 residues. Trimming left V 6 bases short and J 2 bases short, with 11 bases between. In DNA, the CDR3 is TGTGCCAGCAGCGCAGGGTGGCCCTACAATGAGCAGTTCTTC. Residues: CASSAGWPYNEQFF.

The chain couples TRBV6-1 to TRBJ1-2; TRBD1 is a possible D gene (6 bases). Trimming removed 5 bases at V and 4 bases at J, with 14 bases between. The CDR3 extends over 14 amino acids. Germline V CDR1 and CDR2: MNHNS, SASEGT. The CDR3 reads CASSYQGPTYGYTF. The CDR3 nucleotides read TGTGCCAGCAGTTATCAGGGGCCTACCTATGGCTACACCTTC.

The chain is built from TRBV12-3 or TRBV12-4 and TRBJ1-2; D remains unclear. The germline V and J ends were trimmed by 1 base and 8 bases, with 11 bases remaining between them. The CDR3 consists of 13 residues. DNA of the CDR3: TGTGCCAGCAGTTTAGGACGGAGTGAGGGCTACACCTTC. Translated, it gives CASSLGRSEGYTF.

The sample holds a few counts of this clone. The J gene is TRBJ1-5, the V gene TRBV6-5; D is undetermined. Germline assignment: CDR1 MNHEY and CDR2 SVGAGI. The CDR3 is made up of 13 amino acids. The ends were cut back, 6 bases at V and 4 bases at J, with 10 bases in the middle. For the CDR3, the DNA is TGTGCCAGCAGCTGGGGATGGAATCAGCCCCAGCATTTT. It specifies CASSWGWNQPQHF.

The genes are TRBV7-9 and TRBJ2-1; 12 bases line up with TRBD2. From germline, CDR1 is SEHNR and CDR2 FQNEAQ (reference sequence). CDR3 length: 15 residues. Unmatched junction bases numbered 4, after V lost 5 bases and J lost 5 bases. This chain's CDR3 is CASSHRLAGDNEQFF. The CDR3 DNA is TGTGCCAGCAGCCACCGACTAGCGGGGGACAATGAGCAGTTCTTC.

The chain couples TRBV4-1 to TRBJ2-7; 13 nucleotides align to TRBD2. CDR3 length equals 14 residues. The junction had 7 bases not matched to a gene; V was cut back by 2 bases and J by 12 bases. Germline V CDR1 and CDR2: MGHRA, YSYEKL. CDR3 region: CASSQIGLAGAGYF. Here the CDR3 DNA reads TGCGCCAGCAGCCAAATCGGACTAGCGGGAGCCGGGTACTTC.

The rearrangement joins TRBV4-1 to TRBJ2-7, with D possibly TRBD1 on 6 matching bases. The CDR3 length is 13 residues. Trimming took off 5 bases at V and 3 bases at J, with 11 bases between the two ends. CDR1 is MGHRA, CDR2 YSYEKL, per germline. The CDR3 bases are TGCGCCAGCAGCTTCGGACAGTTCTACGAGCAGTACTTC. This sequence encodes CASSFGQFYEQYF.

The chain combines TRBV9 with TRBJ2-1; 8 bases agree with TRBD2. Trimming cost V 4 bases and J 8 bases; bases outside gene matches: 14. The CDR3 is made up of 16 amino acids. Germline V lookup: CDR1 SGDLS, CDR2 YYNGEE. The DNA of the CDR3 is TGTGCCAGCAGCTTTCCCGGGGGGGTCGGGTCAGATGAGCAGTTCTTC. Amino acid sequence: CASSFPGGVGSDEQFF.

The chain couples TRBV5-4 to TRBJ1-2; 9 bases are a match to TRBD1. Germline CDR1 and CDR2: SGHNT and YYREEE (reference sequence). The length of the CDR3 is 13 residues. J was trimmed by 6 bases and V by 5 bases; bases with no gene match: 5. The CDR3 is CASRRTGGHGYTF. As DNA, the CDR3 is TGTGCCAGCAGGCGAACAGGGGGCCATGGCTACACCTTC.

The V gene is TRBV12-5, the J gene TRBJ1-2; D is uncertain. The CDR3 is made up of 13 amino acids. Between the trimmed V and J ends, which lost 0 bases and 8 bases, there was a span of 10 bases. Looked up from germline, CDR1 is LGHNT and CDR2 is FRNRAP. CDR3 residues: CASGLVTSKGYTF. For the CDR3, the DNA is TGTGCTAGTGGTTTGGTAACATCTAAGGGCTACACCTTC.

The chain joins TRBV11-3 to TRBJ2-3; D is perhaps TRBD1 (6 bases). Trimming stripped 4 bases from V and 4 bases from J, with 12 bases between. This CDR3 is 14 amino acids long. The germline V gene has CDR1 SGHNT and CDR2 YENEEA. CDR3 region: CASSSVQGSDTQYF. Written as DNA, the CDR3 is TGTGCCAGCAGCTCAGTACAGGGTTCAGATACGCAGTATTTT.